The 8 T cell receptor beta chains reported below all come from one sample, sequenced in a study of OX40 agonist ivuxolimab in advanced cancers. Data came from immunoSEQ multiplex PCR; TCRdb stores just in-frame clones and leaves some out. This sample carries around 83,000 clones, roughly 89% of them seen once, and the ten largest clones take around 1.6%. This sample comprised CD4+ or CD8+ T cells sorted from blood, obtained in a trial of the OX40 agonist ivuxolimab. The receptor set was obtained from an adult with an advanced solid tumor such as melanoma, head and neck, liver or kidney cancer.

CDR3 DNA sequence: TGTGCCAGCAGCCGTTGGAACTACGAGCAGTACTTC. Translating it yields CASSRWNYEQYF. J is TRBJ2-7 and V is TRBV11-2; D not resolved. The CDR3 extends over 12 amino acids. V lost 5 bases, J lost 3 bases, and 8 bases lay in between. Germline loops: CDR1 SGHAT, CDR2 FQNNGV.

The chain links TRBV7-6 to TRBJ1-1; D gene uncertain. CDR1 is SGHVS and CDR2 is FNYEAQ in the germline V gene. Trimming cost V 3 bases and J 4 bases, with 9 bases left between them. The CDR3 runs to 13 residues. CDR3 DNA: TGTGCCAGCAGCTTGTACACGACCACTGAAGCTTTCTTT. Protein: CASSLYTTTEAFF.

The chain links TRBV5-1 to TRBJ2-5, with TRBD2 identical over 8 bases. The CDR3 spans 14 residues. The germline V gene has CDR1 SGHRS and CDR2 YFSETQ. Unmatched junction bases numbered 4, after V lost 1 base and J lost 5 bases. As DNA, the CDR3 is TGCGCCAGCAGCTTGACGGGAGGGGGTGAGACCCAGTACTTC. It encodes CASSLTGGGETQYF.

This clone was seen once. The rearrangement uses TRBV4-1 and TRBJ2-2, with no clear D. V lost 0 bases to trimming and J lost 1 base, with 6 bases between them. CDR3 size: 15 residues. CDR1 is MGHRA and CDR2 is YSYEKL in the germline V gene. The CDR3 loop is CASSQDQVNTGELFF. CDR3 in DNA: TGCGCCAGCAGCCAAGATCAAGTGAACACCGGGGAGCTGTTTTTT.

V usage is TRBV28 and J usage is TRBJ2-7; 9 nucleotides align to TRBD1. Germline lookup yields CDR1 MDHEN and CDR2 SYDVKM. The V gene end was trimmed by 6 bases and the J gene end by 0 bases; junction bases not matched to a gene: 6. The CDR3 contains 15 residues. CDR3 loop: CASRRGTGYSYEQYF. In DNA, the CDR3 is TGTGCCAGCAGGAGAGGGACAGGGTACTCCTACGAGCAGTACTTC.

Turning to this clone: The sample carries other DNA sequences with the same CDR3. The chain combines TRBV6-1 with TRBJ1-1; 7 bases match TRBD1. The CDR3 is 13 residues long. CDR1 and CDR2 (germline): MNHNS, SASEGT. J lost 1 base, V lost 5 bases, and 1 base had no gene match. The CDR3 nucleotides are TGTGCCAGCAGTAGACAGGGGAACACTGAAGCTTTCTTT. It specifies CASSRQGNTEAFF.

J is TRBJ2-2 and V is TRBV30; no clear D gene. The CDR3 extends over 12 amino acids. Looked up from germline, CDR1 is GTSNPN and CDR2 is SVGIG (reference sequence). V gave up 4 bases and J gave up 1 base, with 4 bases separating them. CDR3 sequence reads: CAWTQNTGELFF. In DNA, the CDR3 is TGTGCCTGGACCCAGAACACCGGGGAGCTGTTTTTT.

The rearrangement links TRBV4-1 to TRBJ2-5; TRBD2 matches at 8 bases. The CDR3 is 17 amino acids. V shed 2 bases and J 0 bases; nucleotides not matched to a gene: 8. Germline V gives CDR1 MGHRA, CDR2 YSYEKL. The CDR3 nucleotides read TGCGCCAGCAGCCAACTAGATGGACTAGCAGACCAAGAGACCCAGTACTTC. Translating gives CASSQLDGLADQETQYF.